Below, 12 T cell receptor beta chains from the same sample are listed, as sequenced in a study of blood T cell repertoires in COVID-19. The table came from immunoSEQ multiplex PCR; TCRdb's copy has only in-frame clones and leaves some out. The profile shows 70,000 or so clones, 90% to 95% of them singletons. Sequencing used peripheral blood. These receptors were taken from a human donor in a cohort sampled during active COVID-19.

The chain employs TRBV9 and TRBJ1-3; 11 bases are a match to TRBD1. Germline CDR1 SGDLS, CDR2 YYNGEE. This CDR3 region has 20 residues. V lost 0 bases and J lost 3; bases outside the gene matches: 14. The CDR3 loop reads CASSVGQPGQGELFGNTIYF. In DNA form, the CDR3 reads TGTGCCAGCAGCGTAGGTCAACCGGGACAGGGGGAACTCTTTGGAAACACCATATATTTT.

The chain links TRBV6-2 or TRBV6-3 to TRBJ1-2; no clear D. Per germline, CDR1 MNHEY and CDR2 SVGEGT. This CDR3 comprises 16 residues. Trimming pared 2 bases from V and 4 bases from J, leaving 17 bases between. For the CDR3, the DNA is TGTGCCAGCAGTTACCGGTCCCTCGATGATGGCTATGGCTACACCTTC. This gives the protein CASSYRSLDDGYGYTF.

The CDR3 nucleotides are TGTGCCAGCAGCCCTCAGACAGGGGCGTTTGAAAAACTGTTTTTT. Translation gives CASSPQTGAFEKLFF. The chain is built from TRBV9 and TRBJ1-4; 8 nucleotides agree with TRBD1. Germline-derived CDR1 and CDR2 are SGDLS and YYNGEE. With 4 bases clipped from V and 7 bases from J, the junction kept 9 bases outside the gene matches. The CDR3 extends over 15 amino acids.

The J gene is TRBJ2-7, the V gene TRBV4-1; a weak D match, TRBD2 (6 bases). V was pared by 1 base and J by 2 bases, with 6 bases between. Germline lookup yields CDR1 MGHRA and CDR2 YSYEKL. CDR3 size: 13 residues. The CDR3 protein is CASSQAGAYEQYF. In DNA, the CDR3 is TGCGCCAGCAGCCAAGCGGGAGCCTACGAGCAGTACTTC.

This sequence joins TRBV21-1 and TRBJ2-7; whether TRBD2, the table's D call, matches the DNA was not checked. TRBV21-1 is listed as a pseudogene. This CDR3 has 13 residues. The CDR3 nucleotides read TGTGCGTATTTAAGACGGGGGGCCTACGAGCAGTACTTC. This translates into CAYLRRGAYEQYF.

This chain connects TRBV4-2 to TRBJ1-2; 8 bases are shared with TRBD1. This CDR3 has 17 residues. V lost 4 bases and J lost 0; bases outside the gene matches: 10. Germline V lookup: CDR1 LGHNA, CDR2 YNFKEQ. The CDR3 DNA follows: TGTGCCAGCAGCCCAGGACAGGGAATAATACCTAACTATGGCTACACCTTC. Its translation is CASSPGQGIIPNYGYTF.

The chain joins TRBV5-6 to TRBJ2-7; D is perhaps TRBD2 (6 bases). Trimming left V 4 bases short and J 2 bases short, with 13 bases between. The length of the CDR3 is 14 residues. CDR1 SGHDT and CDR2 YYEEEE come from the germline V gene. The DNA for the CDR3 is TGTGCCAGCAGCCTGAGGGAGGATGCCTACGAGCAGTACTTC. Its translation: CASSLREDAYEQYF.

The chain recombines TRBV5-1 with TRBJ1-6; 7 nucleotides match TRBD1. With V trimmed by 1 base and J by 6 bases, 16 bases remained unmatched. This CDR3 comprises 19 residues. Per the germline V gene, CDR1 is SGHRS and CDR2 is YFSETQ. Here the CDR3 DNA reads TGCGCCAGCAGCTTGTCTCCGAGACAGGGAAGGGGCTCTAATTCACCCCTCCACTTT. Its translation: CASSLSPRQGRGSNSPLHF.

CDR3 region: CASSLTGNLFAPGYTF. The CDR3 nucleotides are TGTGCCAGCAGCTTGACAGGGAACCTATTCGCCCCTGGCTACACCTTC. This chain joins TRBV5-4 and TRBJ1-2, with a possible D match to TRBD1 (6 bases). The CDR3 extends over 16 amino acids. Germline CDR1 reads SGHNT; CDR2 reads YYREEE (reference sequence). V was trimmed by 1 base and J by 7 bases, leaving 20 bases between them.

This sequence joins TRBV11-2 and TRBJ2-7; 11 bases are a match to TRBD1. Germline trimming cut 0 bases from V and 4 bases from J; bases unmatched to any gene: 5. The CDR3 runs to 16 residues. Per germline, CDR1 SGHAT and CDR2 FQNNGV. The CDR3 bases are TGTGCCAGCAGCTTAGACGGGACAGGGGGGTGGTACGAGCAGTACTTC. Its protein is CASSLDGTGGWYEQYF.

The chain combines TRBV5-1 with TRBJ1-1; 7 bases agree with TRBD1. The trim removed 0 bases at V and 1 base at J, leaving 3 bases unmatched. Germline V lookup: CDR1 SGHRS, CDR2 YFSETQ. The CDR3 sequence is 15 residues long. CDR3 sequence: CASSLAGTANTEAFF. CDR3 nucleotides: TGCGCCAGCAGCTTGGCCGGGACAGCGAACACTGAAGCTTTCTTT.

This chain uses TRBV2 with TRBJ2-7; TRBD2 matches 11 bases. V shed 4 bases, J shed 4 bases, and the junction held 3 bases outside the gene matches. CDR3 size: 14 residues. Per the germline V gene, CDR1 is SNHLY and CDR2 is FYNNEI. CDR3 amino acids: CASSGSGGGYEQYF. CDR3 bases: TGTGCCAGCAGTGGTAGCGGGGGGGGTTACGAGCAGTACTTC.